This TCR beta chain was found in a study of blood T cell repertoires in COVID-19. In the authors' methods: By means of reference gene primer amplification, nucleated cell counts were estimated. Measured with immunoSEQ multiplex PCR; TCRdb has only the in-frame clones, and not every one. The D gene and trimming were derived from the DNA, and the V and J assignments and clone size from that table. The table includes more than 100,000 clones, around 87% detected once. V was clipped by 2 bases and J by 8 bases; unmatched bases: 7. Germline V gene data show CDR1 as KGHDR and CDR2 as SFDVKD. The CDR3 runs 16 residues. A few counts support this clone.

Sequenced sample: peripheral blood. This sequence joins TRBV24-1 and TRBJ2-7; 14 bases are a match to TRBD2. This receptor was identified in a man in his 70s with active COVID-19. This CDR3 reads CATSDSRGLAGEKQYF. The CDR3 coding sequence is TGTGCCACCAGTGATTCCCGGGGACTAGCGGGAGAAAAGCAGTACTTC.